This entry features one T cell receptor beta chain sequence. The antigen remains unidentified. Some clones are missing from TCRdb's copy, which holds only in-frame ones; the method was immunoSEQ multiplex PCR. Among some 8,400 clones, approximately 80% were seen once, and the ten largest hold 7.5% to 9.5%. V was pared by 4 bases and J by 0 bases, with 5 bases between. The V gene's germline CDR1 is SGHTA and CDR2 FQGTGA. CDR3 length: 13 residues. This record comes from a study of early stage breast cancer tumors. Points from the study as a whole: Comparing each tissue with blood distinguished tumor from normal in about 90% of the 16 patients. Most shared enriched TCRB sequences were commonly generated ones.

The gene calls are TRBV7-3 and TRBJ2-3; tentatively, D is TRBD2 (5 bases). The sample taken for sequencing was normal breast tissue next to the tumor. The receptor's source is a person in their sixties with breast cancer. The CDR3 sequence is CASSWTSTDTQYF. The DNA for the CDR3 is TGTGCCAGCAGCTGGACTAGCACAGATACGCAGTATTTT.